The present T cell receptor (beta chain) was sequenced within a study of shared clonotypes between healthy human individuals. General study results and limits: Only a few donors were included, so the genetic and exposure-history diversity represented was limited. Larger estimated richness was generally seen in naive subsets than in memory subsets.

As regards this clone: Its antigen remains unidentified. A read error may account for a junction end that differs from germline.

The naive CD8 fraction comprised CD45RO-negative cells positively selected for CCR7 and excluded terminally differentiated effector memory CD45RA+ cells. Assay used: immunoSEQ multiplex PCR; TCRdb lists only in-frame clones, some missing. The data contain roughly 2,000,000 clones, approximately 94% of them singletons. Looked up from germline, CDR1 is SSHAT and CDR2 is FNYEAQ (reference sequence). The CDR3 consists of 13 residues. V usage is TRBV7-7 and J usage is TRBJ2-3, with D perhaps TRBD2 (5 bases). The clonotype comes from a man between 18 and 35 years old in good health. Material for sequencing was naive CD8+ T cells sorted from blood. The CDR3 nucleotides are TGTGCTAGCAGCTTAGCCCCTAGCGATACGCAGTATTTT. Amino acids: CASSLAPSDTQYF.